The T cell receptor beta chain under discussion was sequenced for a study of blood T cell repertoires in COVID-19. Whole-study context: The United States, Italy and Spain provided the acute and convalescent COVID-19 samples. From T cells, B-cell-depleted T cells, or PBMCs came the material, which was cDNA or gDNA.

Germline values: CDR1 LNHDA, CDR2 SQIVND (reference sequence). CDR3 length: 13 residues. V lost 3 bases to trimming and J lost 7 bases, with 7 bases between them. In the study's own analysis: For nucleated cells, counts were estimated from reference gene primer amplification. Clones were read by immunoSEQ multiplex PCR, and TCRdb kept only the in-frame ones, dropping some. V, J and clone size were drawn from that table, and D and trimming were deduced from the DNA. The sample consists of over 120,000 clones, roughly 81% of them appearing once. A few counts support this clone. The chain couples TRBV19 to TRBJ1-6; no definite D call. The TCR comes from a woman aged 50 to 65 with active or convalescent COVID-19. Material for sequencing was peripheral blood. In DNA, the CDR3 is TGTGCCAGTAGTATTAGGAGAAATTCACCCCTCCACTTT. Its protein product is CASSIRRNSPLHF.